The 5 T cell receptor beta chains presented below share a single source sample, sequenced in a study of OX40 agonist ivuxolimab in advanced cancers. Repertoires were generated with immunoSEQ multiplex PCR, while TCRdb's copy carries only in-frame clones and drops some. The data hold 20,000 to 30,000 clones, with about 87% observed a single time. The sample consisted of CD4+ or CD8+ T cells sorted from blood, taken in a trial of the OX40 agonist ivuxolimab. Receptors were obtained from an adult with an advanced solid tumor such as melanoma, head and neck, liver or kidney cancer.

This clone came up once. J is TRBJ2-2 and V is TRBV5-4; possibly TRBD2 for D (6 bases). The CDR3 is 15 amino acids. Trimming took 7 bases from V and 2 from J, leaving 15 bases between them. Germline V gene sequence: CDR1 SGHNT, CDR2 YYREEE (reference sequence). CDR3 region: CASGYPGENTGELFF. The CDR3 region has the DNA TGTGCCAGCGGTTATCCGGGAGAAAACACCGGGGAGCTGTTTTTT.

The chain uses TRBV6-5 and TRBJ2-7, with unresolved D. From germline, CDR1 is MNHEY and CDR2 SVGAGI. V lost 5 bases, J lost 1 base, and 3 bases lay in between. The CDR3 is made up of 11 amino acids. This CDR3 reads CASSASYEQYF. DNA for the CDR3: TGTGCCAGCAGTGCGTCCTACGAGCAGTACTTC.

The chain is built from TRBV6-6 and TRBJ2-7; 7 nucleotides line up with TRBD2. The germline gives CDR1 MNHNY, CDR2 SVGAGI (reference sequence). V shed 6 bases and J 2 bases; nucleotides not matched to a gene: 10. The CDR3 spans 15 residues. CDR3 region: CASSKRTSGTYEQYF. The DNA of the CDR3 is TGTGCCAGCAGCAAGCGGACTAGTGGGACCTACGAGCAGTACTTC.

The chain carries TRBV19 and TRBJ2-7; D not certain. Germline assignment: CDR1 LNHDA and CDR2 SQIVND (reference sequence). The CDR3 loop spans 16 amino acids. V lost 3 bases to trimming and J lost 6 bases, with 21 bases between them. The CDR3 coding sequence is TGTGCCAGTAGTATGACCCTTGCTTCCAGGATCAGCGAGCAGTACTTC. Its translation is CASSMTLASRISEQYF.

V gene TRBV7-9 combines with J gene TRBJ2-5, with TRBD2 matching over 10 bases. This CDR3 spans 17 amino acids. The V gene's germline CDR1 is SEHNR and CDR2 FQNEAQ (reference sequence). Trimming removed 6 bases from V and 4 bases from J; junction bases left unmatched: 14. The CDR3 DNA follows: TGTGCCAGCAGTCCCCCGTCGGAACTAGCGGGAAGAGAGACCCAGTACTTC. It codes for CASSPPSELAGRETQYF.